This entry lists 7 T cell receptor beta chains sequenced from one sample in a study of OX40 agonist ivuxolimab in advanced cancers. Assay: immunoSEQ multiplex PCR; the TCRdb copy retains only in-frame clones and omits some. The sample holds about 27,000 clones, 75% to 85% seen once. The source material was CD4+ or CD8+ T cells sorted from blood, sampled in a trial of the OX40 agonist ivuxolimab. These receptor sequences come from an adult with an advanced solid tumor such as melanoma, head and neck, liver or kidney cancer.

The gene calls are TRBV30 and TRBJ2-3, with D uncertain. V dropped 0 bases and J dropped 2 bases, with 9 bases sitting between them. The CDR3 runs 14 residues. Germline lookup yields CDR1 GTSNPN and CDR2 SVGIG (reference sequence). In DNA form, the CDR3 reads TGTGCCTGGAGTGTCATCCACTTCACAGATACGCAGTATTTT. It yields the protein CAWSVIHFTDTQYF.

This clone was picked up one time. V gene TRBV4-3 combines with J gene TRBJ2-3, with TRBD2 matching 12 bases. From germline, CDR1 is LGHNA and CDR2 YSLEER. This CDR3 region has 15 residues. Unmatched junction bases numbered 5, after V lost 6 bases and J lost 4 bases. CDR3 sequence (DNA): TGCGCCAGCAGTCTAGCGGGGGGGCCCCCAGATACGCAGTATTTT. Amino acids: CASSLAGGPPDTQYF.

This clone is medium-sized in the sample. This same CDR3 is encoded by further DNA sequences in the sample. The chain carries TRBV4-1 and TRBJ1-1; D possibly corresponds to TRBD1 (5 bases). V was clipped by 4 bases and J by 5 bases, with 14 bases between them. Per germline, CDR1 MGHRA and CDR2 YSYEKL. The CDR3 extends over 14 amino acids. The CDR3 DNA reads TGCGCCAGCAGCCCCTCAGGTGGGGGGACTGAAGCTTTCTTT. Amino acid sequence: CASSPSGGGTEAFF.

The chain carries TRBV28 and TRBJ2-1; 11 bases are shared with TRBD2. Trimming took 11 bases from V and 4 from J; bases not matched to a gene: 10. Looked up from germline, CDR1 is MDHEN and CDR2 is SYDVKM. CDR3 length: 15 amino acids. The CDR3 coding sequence is TGTGCCGCCGGCCCGACTAGCGGGATTTACAATGAGCAGTTCTTC. Protein: CAAGPTSGIYNEQFF. Based on the CDR3 plus reference TRBV28 and TRBJ2-1, the full variable domain is DVKVTQSSRYLVKRTGEKVFLECVQDMDHENMFWYRQDPGLGLRLIYFSYDVKMKEKGDIPEGYSVSREKKERFSLILESASTNQTSMYLCAAGPTSGIYNEQFFGPGTRLTVL.

The chain has TRBV11-3 and TRBJ1-1; D not certain. The CDR3 runs 13 residues. V was cut by 1 base and J by 5 bases, with 8 bases left in between. Per germline, CDR1 SGHNT and CDR2 YENEEA. The chain's CDR3 is CASSLASSTEAFF. The CDR3 nucleotides are TGTGCCAGCAGCTTAGCTAGTAGTACTGAAGCTTTCTTT.

The V and J genes are TRBV5-1 and TRBJ2-7, with 10 nucleotides matching TRBD2. With V trimmed by 2 bases and J by 2 bases, 10 bases remained unmatched. Germline CDR1 is SGHRS and CDR2 is YFSETQ. The CDR3 runs 17 residues. The CDR3 DNA follows: TGCGCCAGCAGCTTCCAGGGGAGGACTAGCGGAGCCTACGAGCAGTACTTC. This encodes CASSFQGRTSGAYEQYF. The whole variable domain, filled in from reference TRBV5-1 and TRBJ2-7, reads KAGVTQTPRYLIKTRGQQVTLSCSPISGHRSVSWYQQTPGQGLQFLFEYFSETQRNKGNFPGRFSGRQFSNSRSEMNVSTLELGDSALYLCASSFQGRTSGAYEQYFGPGTRLTVT.

The count of this clone is one. This sequence joins TRBV28 and TRBJ2-3; 12 nucleotides align to TRBD2. Germline-derived CDR1 and CDR2 are MDHEN and SYDVKM. CDR3 length equals 16 residues. V gave up 5 bases and J gave up 6 bases; unmatched junction bases: 9. CDR3 DNA sequence: TGTGCCAGCAGTCCCCTAGCGGGGGGGCCGCGGGATACGCAGTATTTT. Translating it yields CASSPLAGGPRDTQYF.